This TCR beta chain emerged from a study of cytomegalovirus exposure and HLA in healthy donors. Whole-study findings and limits: Researchers counted around 180 TCR beta chains as cytomegalovirus-associated. Most TCR sequences proved rare, with some public TCRs found in many donors. Reportedly, cytomegalovirus status was diagnosed with high sensitivity and specificity.

Clones were sequenced by immunoSEQ multiplex PCR, and TCRdb holds only the in-frame ones, with some missing. The sample has about 82,000 clones; roughly 94% are singletons. With respect to this clone: The target antigen is unknown.

Germline V gives CDR1 SGHTA, CDR2 FQGNSA. V shed 5 bases and J 3 bases; nucleotides not matched to a gene: 7. This CDR3 comprises 14 residues. The gene calls are TRBV7-2 and TRBJ2-7, with 7 bases aligning to TRBD1. Input material: PBMCs. The sequence was obtained from a woman aged 18-30 years in good health and CMV-seronegative. The CDR3 loop is CASSGQGGYYEQYF. The CDR3 DNA is TGTGCCAGCAGCGGACAAGGGGGCTACTACGAGCAGTACTTC.